The present entry profiles one T cell receptor beta chain with its context. This clonotype is deemed medium-sized (0.01 to 0.1%). The antigen this receptor binds is unknown. The record has no base qualities; no much larger clone is one base away. This was a case-control study nested in a cohort of healthcare workers in London, UK, who had nasopharyngeal swab PCR tests and blood samples taken every week. Healthcare workers were recruited during the week of the UK lockdown, between 23 and 31 March 2020, and followed weekly for up to roughly 15 weeks. Libraries were made using 5' RACE. The instrument given in TCRdb is NextSeq 500. To correct for sequencing error and PCR bias, the TCR library protocol tagged individual cDNA molecules with unique molecular identifiers. Both TCR alpha and beta chains were sequenced, and tight co-correlation was observed between alpha and beta sequence abundances in each sample. The original methods were these. Decombinator V4 was used to perform V gene, J gene and CDR3 annotation of TCR sequences. Expanded TCRs were defined as changing significantly between any two time points under a Poisson model with p below 0.0001. TCR abundances were normalised to the total number of TCRs sequenced per sample and expressed as counts per million. MAIT TCRs were defined by TRAV1-2 paired with TRAJ12, TRAJ20 or TRAJ33, and iNKT TCRs by TRAV10 paired with TRAJ18. VDJdb, accessed on 1 November 2021, was searched for TCRs annotated for CMV, EBV and SARS-CoV-2, and TCRs annotated for more than one antigen were excluded. TCRdb reanalyzed the raw reads on its own, using fastp at Q25 for trimming and MiXCR for clone calling, and kept in-frame beta chains. Rows are combined by CDR3 protein, so each entry shows the most common genes and DNA. TCRdb assigned the V and J calls; the authors' analysis was not used. The sample table records roughly 12,000 distinct CDR3 sequences; approximately 4.4% of these occur just once. The ten largest make up about 10% of the sample.

V loses 3 bases at its end and J loses 1 base; junction bases beyond the gene matches: 8. The CDR3 covers 15 residues, taking in both the cysteine and the phenylalanine. The kept DNA is CDR3 alone, 45 bases in frame from the first base. CDR1 is given as DFQATT and CDR2 as SNEGSKA, both from the germline V gene (reference sequence). The data originate from a study of early T cells in non-severe SARS-CoV-2 infection (dated by TCRdb to the early 2020s). Background for the entire study: Bulk RNA from unsorted whole blood was used for TCR sequencing, so alpha and beta chains could not be paired.

Findings and caveats that apply to the study as a whole: VDJdb matching was skewed toward anti-spike CD8 responses, so virus-specific expansions were likely underestimated and private and CD4 specificities were missed.

The TCR was taken from an adult who was a healthcare worker with PCR-confirmed SARS-CoV-2 infection or an uninfected control (not recorded which). The sequence is built from TRBV20-1 and TRBJ1-1, and 7 junctional nucleotides match TRBD1. Source material: whole blood. The bases read TGCAGTGCTAGTCCTCCGACAGGGACGAACACTGAAGCTTTCTTT. It translates to CSASPPTGTNTEAFF.